Here is one T cell receptor (beta chain) with its context. The PCR had 60 Vbeta and 13 Jbeta primers. Here immunoSEQ multiplex PCR was the method, and the copy in TCRdb shows in-frame clones only, minus some. This sample's clone table lists under 90,000 clones. These data originate in a study of cytomegalovirus exposure and HLA in healthy donors. CDR3 length: 14 amino acids. Germline V gene lookup returns CDR1 SGHDN and CDR2 FVKESK. Trimming cost V 1 base and J 8 bases, with 12 bases left between them. Material for sequencing was PBMCs. This sequence originates from a man aged 50-60 years in good health and CMV-seropositive. The chain joins TRBV14 to TRBJ2-1, with D perhaps TRBD1 (6 bases). CDR3 in DNA: TGTGCCAGCAGCCAAGTTAGGGGGTTGCATGAGCAGTTCTTC. Translated: CASSQVRGLHEQFF.